A single sample gave rise to the 32 T cell receptor beta chains below, sequenced in a study of T cells in Graves' hyperthyroidism and ophthalmopathy. Researchers took RNA transcripts and amplified the TCR beta CDR3 regions from them. The TCR CDR3 was amplified in a first-round RT-PCR using the HTBI primer set. TCRdb re-analysed the multiplex PCR reads in MiXCR, keeping a single row per CDR3 protein. The repertoire includes more than 600,000 distinct CDR3 sequences, approximately 16% of them detected once, and roughly 8% sits in the top ten. Source material: blood. These receptors were collected from a man between 18 and 35 years old with Graves' hyperthyroidism.

There are many counts of this clonotype. The V call is TRBV6-1, the J call TRBJ2-3; 7 bases line up with TRBD1. This CDR3 comprises 14 residues. V was clipped by 5 bases and J by 5 bases; unmatched bases: 7. Germline V CDR1 and CDR2: MNHNS, SASEGT. The CDR3 bases are TGTGCCAGCAGTAAAGACAGGGTTCAAGATACGCAGTATTTT. Protein product: CASSKDRVQDTQYF.

This clonotype was detected many times. V is TRBV5-1 and J is TRBJ2-1; possibly TRBD1 for D (6 bases). V was cut by 2 bases and J by 5 bases, with 17 bases left in between. The CDR3 runs 16 residues. Germline loops: CDR1 SGHRS, CDR2 YFSETQ. The CDR3 DNA follows: TGCGCCAGCAGCTTACCCCGGACAGCGGTAAACAATGAGCAGTTCTTC. As protein: CASSLPRTAVNNEQFF.

This clonotype was detected a few times. This sequence joins TRBV29-1 and TRBJ2-7; maybe TRBD1 (7 bases). Per the germline V gene, CDR1 is SQVTM and CDR2 is ANQGSEA. This CDR3 spans 12 amino acids. Trimming left V 8 bases short and J 3 bases short, with 14 bases between. The chain's CDR3 is CSTQGGYYEQYF. As DNA, the CDR3 is TGCAGCACCCAGGGGGGTTACTACGAGCAGTACTTC.

This chain uses TRBV4-1 with TRBJ2-3, with 7 nucleotides matching TRBD2. V lost 2 bases to trimming and J lost 2 bases; unmatched junction nucleotides: 10. From germline, CDR1 is MGHRA and CDR2 YSYEKL. CDR3 length equals 17 residues. CDR3 sequence reads: CASSQIGRERNTDTQYF. For the CDR3, the DNA is TGCGCCAGCAGCCAAATAGGGCGGGAGAGGAACACAGATACGCAGTATTTT.

J is TRBJ2-1 and V is TRBV20-1; 11 bases are a match to TRBD2. The CDR3 runs 15 residues. Trimming at V came to 0 bases and at J to 6 bases, leaving 4 bases not matched to a gene. CDR1 and CDR2 (germline): DFQATT, SNEGSKA (reference sequence). The CDR3 loop reads CSARDLAGGPNEQFF. Here the CDR3 DNA reads TGCAGTGCTAGAGATTTAGCGGGAGGGCCCAATGAGCAGTTCTTC.

This clonotype was recorded at least ten times. The chain is built from TRBV11-3 and TRBJ2-3; 7 bases align to TRBD2. Germline V gene sequence: CDR1 SGHNT, CDR2 YENEEA. V lost 3 bases and J lost 4; bases outside the gene matches: 4. This CDR3 spans 14 amino acids. The chain's CDR3 is CASSFGGTADTQYF. The CDR3 region has the DNA TGTGCCAGCAGCTTCGGGGGGACGGCAGATACGCAGTATTTT.

This clonotype was counted between two and nine times. The V call is TRBV20-1, the J call TRBJ2-5; 10 bases are a match to TRBD2. With V trimmed by 7 bases and J by 2 bases, 7 bases remained unmatched. Looked up from germline, CDR1 is DFQATT and CDR2 is SNEGSKA (reference sequence). This CDR3 region has 14 residues. The CDR3 sequence is CSVEEAGGQETQYF. Here the CDR3 DNA reads TGCAGTGTCGAGGAAGCGGGAGGGCAAGAGACCCAGTACTTC.

V and J are TRBV20-1 and TRBJ2-2; TRBD2 matches at 10 bases. V shed 0 bases, J shed 5 bases, and the junction held 15 bases outside the gene matches. Looked up from germline, CDR1 is DFQATT and CDR2 is SNEGSKA (reference sequence). This CDR3 has 19 residues. CDR3 sequence: CSARDHGLAETRTTGELFF. CDR3 bases: TGCAGTGCTAGAGATCATGGACTAGCGGAGACCCGAACAACCGGGGAGCTGTTTTTT.

This clonotype is a singleton in its sample. The chain couples TRBV27 to TRBJ1-2; a possible D gene is TRBD1 (6 bases). The CDR3 covers 15 residues. Per the germline V gene, CDR1 is MNHEY and CDR2 is SMNVEV (reference sequence). The V end was cut by 6 bases, the J end by 3 bases, with 17 bases between. The CDR3, as DNA: TGTGCCAGCAGCCCAGTGGGTGGGGGCTACTATGGCTACACCTTC. Its translation: CASSPVGGGYYGYTF.

The rearrangement joins TRBV6-1 to TRBJ2-1; TRBD2 agrees at 7 bases. J was trimmed by 0 bases and V by 6 bases; bases with no gene match: 8. CDR1 and CDR2 (germline): MNHNS, SASEGT. This CDR3 region has 16 residues. CDR3 nucleotide sequence: TGTGCCAGCAGGCTGACTAGCAAAAGCTCCTACAATGAGCAGTTCTTC. This translates into CASRLTSKSSYNEQFF.

The sample holds many counts of this clonotype. The chain combines TRBV28 with TRBJ2-1; 12 bases map to TRBD2. The CDR3 sequence is 17 residues long. J gave up 2 bases and V 6 bases, and 8 bases lay outside the gene matches. Germline V gives CDR1 MDHEN, CDR2 SYDVKM. The chain's CDR3 is CASRSFLAGGPYNEQFF. CDR3 nucleotide sequence: TGTGCCAGCAGATCTTTCCTAGCGGGAGGGCCCTACAATGAGCAGTTCTTC.

In its sample, this clonotype was seen a few times. This rearrangement joins TRBV6-1 to TRBJ2-1; 12 nucleotides agree with TRBD2. This CDR3 contains 15 residues. Germline lookup yields CDR1 MNHNS and CDR2 SASEGT. V shed 7 bases and J 7 bases; nucleotides not matched to a gene: 8. The CDR3 reads CASTGTSGLGNEQFF. The DNA for the CDR3 is TGTGCCAGCACAGGGACTAGCGGGCTAGGGAATGAGCAGTTCTTC.

This clonotype was counted at least ten times. The CDR3 DNA is TGTGCCAGCAGCCATTATTTTGTGGGGGGAGAGACCCAGTACTTC. As protein: CASSHYFVGGETQYF. V and J are TRBV28 and TRBJ2-5, with D tentatively TRBD2 (6 bases). CDR3 length: 15 amino acids. CDR1 is MDHEN and CDR2 is SYDVKM in the germline V gene. Trimming left V 6 bases short and J 4 bases short, with 18 bases between.

This clonotype was counted between two and nine times. V usage is TRBV6-1 and J usage is TRBJ2-7; 7 positions match TRBD1. The junction had 8 bases not matched to a gene; V was cut back by 5 bases and J by 7 bases. Looked up from germline, CDR1 is MNHNS and CDR2 is SASEGT. The CDR3 runs to 13 residues. The CDR3 DNA reads as TGTGCCAGCAGTCCCGGACAGGCCTTGGAGCAGTACTTC. This gives the protein CASSPGQALEQYF.

This clonotype was recorded once. CDR3 sequence (DNA): TGCGCCAGCAGCCAGGCGGGACGCCGGGAGGAAAAACTGTTTTTT. Its translation is CASSQAGRREEKLFF. The chain carries TRBV4-3 and TRBJ1-4; possibly TRBD1 for D (5 bases). CDR3 length equals 15 residues. The germline V gene encodes CDR1 LGHNA and CDR2 YSLEER. The ends were cut back, 3 bases at V and 8 bases at J, with 16 bases in the middle.

This clonotype has only a few counts. CDR3 nucleotides: TGTGCCAGTAGTGAACTAGCGGGTCCCTACGAGCAGTACTTC. Encoded protein: CASSELAGPYEQYF. This chain joins TRBV19 and TRBJ2-7, with 9 bases that match TRBD2. J was trimmed by 2 bases and V by 5 bases; bases with no gene match: 4. The CDR3 extends over 14 amino acids. Germline V gene sequence: CDR1 LNHDA, CDR2 SQIVND (reference sequence).

This clonotype was found many times. The CDR3 sequence: CASKMGETQYF. The CDR3, as DNA: TGTGCCAGCAAGATGGGGGAGACCCAGTACTTC. This rearrangement joins TRBV6-2 or TRBV6-3 to TRBJ2-5; D gene ambiguous. The CDR3 sequence is 11 residues long. Germline-derived CDR1 and CDR2 are MNHEY and SVGEGT. Trimming left V 7 bases short and J 5 bases short, with 8 bases between.

A few counts support this clonotype. This chain uses TRBV20-1 with TRBJ2-7, with D perhaps TRBD2 (5 bases). The length of the CDR3 is 15 residues. V lost 3 bases and J 1 base, leaving 16 bases between the germline ends. The germline CDR1 and CDR2 sequences are DFQATT and SNEGSKA (reference sequence). CDR3 in DNA: TGCAGTGCTAGGGACTCCTCTGGGCTATCCTACGAGCAGTACTTC. Translated: CSARDSSGLSYEQYF.

This clonotype was counted at least ten times. The rearrangement joins TRBV3-1 to TRBJ2-3; 7 nucleotides match TRBD2. The junction had 7 bases not matched to a gene; V was cut back by 7 bases and J by 0 bases. CDR3 length equals 15 residues. CDR1 is LGHDT and CDR2 is YNNKEL in the germline V gene (reference sequence). The CDR3 reads CASTVGGRSTDTQYF. The CDR3, as DNA: TGTGCCAGCACCGTCGGGGGGAGAAGCACAGATACGCAGTATTTT.

This clonotype has a count of ten or more. The V and J genes are TRBV3-1 and TRBJ1-2; D gene ambiguous. This CDR3 spans 12 amino acids. Germline V CDR1 and CDR2: LGHDT, YNNKEL (reference sequence). Trimming left V 1 base short and J 5 bases short, with 5 bases between. As DNA, the CDR3 is TGTGCCAGCAGCCAAGGTCGGTATGGCTACACCTTC. It translates to CASSQGRYGYTF.

This clonotype was recorded a few times. This chain connects TRBV20-1 to TRBJ1-5, with 7 bases identical to TRBD1. J gave up 0 bases and V 1 base, and 6 bases lay outside the gene matches. This CDR3 has 16 amino acids. Germline lookup yields CDR1 DFQATT and CDR2 SNEGSKA (reference sequence). CDR3 sequence (DNA): TGCAGTGCTAGAGGGGACAGAGCAGTTAGCAATCAGCCCCAGCATTTT. It translates to CSARGDRAVSNQPQHF.

About this clonotype: One end of the junction is discordant with germline, which a read error may explain. V usage is TRBV3-1 and J usage is TRBJ2-5; D remains ambiguous. The CDR3 has 13 residues. The germline CDR1 and CDR2 sequences are LGHDT and YNNKEL (reference sequence). CDR3 amino acids: CVSSQDGQETQYF. CDR3 nucleotide sequence: TGTGTCAGCAGCCAAGACGGCCAAGAGACCCAGTACTTC.

This clonotype was seen ten or more times. The chain has TRBV12-3 or TRBV12-4 and TRBJ2-3, with D perhaps assigned TRBD1 or TRBD2 (5 bases each). CDR3 length: 15 residues. The V and J ends lost 5 bases and 2 bases respectively, with 14 bases between them. CDR3 sequence reads: CASSPGTGVTDTQYF. Written as DNA, the CDR3 is TGTGCCAGCAGTCCCGGGACCGGGGTCACAGATACGCAGTATTTT.

The V and J genes are TRBV5-8 and TRBJ2-5; D is ambiguous. Looked up from germline, CDR1 is SGHTS and CDR2 is YDEGEE. Trimming left V 5 bases short and J 1 base short, with 15 bases between. This CDR3 spans 15 amino acids. This CDR3 is CASSSGVAAQETQYF. For the CDR3, the DNA is TGTGCCAGCAGTTCTGGGGTAGCAGCCCAAGAGACCCAGTACTTC.

This clonotype was detected ten times or more. The V and J genes are TRBV2 and TRBJ2-7; TRBD2 matches 10 bases. V lost 7 bases and J lost 5; bases outside the gene matches: 5. Per the germline V gene, CDR1 is SNHLY and CDR2 is FYNNEI. CDR3 length: 13 amino acids. CDR3 region: CASKLAGLDEQYF. CDR3 sequence (DNA): TGTGCCAGCAAACTAGCGGGGTTGGACGAGCAGTACTTC.

This chain links TRBV5-1 with TRBJ2-5; possible D gene TRBD1, 5 bases. Germline CDR1 SGHRS, CDR2 YFSETQ. The V and J ends lost 1 base and 3 bases respectively, with 13 bases between them. This CDR3 has 15 residues. This CDR3 is CASSLSSRAEETQYF. As DNA, the CDR3 is TGCGCCAGCAGCTTGAGTAGCAGGGCGGAAGAGACCCAGTACTTC. The full variable domain, in which reference TRBV5-1 and TRBJ2-5 provide the parts outside the CDR3, is KAGVTQTPRYLIKTRGQQVTLSCSPISGHRSVSWYQQTPGQGLQFLFEYFSETQRNKGNFPGRFSGRQFSNSRSEMNVSTLELGDSALYLCASSLSSRAEETQYFGPGTRLLVL.

The sample holds many counts of this clonotype. An end of the junction differs from the germline gene, which may be a read error. This sequence joins TRBV5-1 and TRBJ2-7, with D maybe TRBD2 (5 bases). Per germline, CDR1 SGHRS and CDR2 YFSETQ. The CDR3 is 14 residues long. The CDR3 region is CASSLDAGSYEQYF. The CDR3, as DNA: TGTGCCAGCAGCTTAGACGCGGGCTCCTACGAGCAGTACTTC.

The chain carries TRBV19 and TRBJ1-1; no firm D call. Looked up from germline, CDR1 is LNHDA and CDR2 is SQIVND (reference sequence). V shed 3 bases and J shed 1 base, with 3 bases lying between them. CDR3 length: 12 amino acids. CDR3 amino acids: CASSMGNTEAFF. CDR3 DNA sequence: TGTGCCAGTAGTATGGGGAACACTGAAGCTTTCTTT.

The chain joins TRBV30 to TRBJ2-7; D is undetermined. V lost 0 bases and J 0 bases, leaving 12 bases between the germline ends. This CDR3 contains 15 residues. Looked up from germline, CDR1 is GTSNPN and CDR2 is SVGIG (reference sequence). DNA of the CDR3: TGTGCCTGGAGTGTGGCCGTACAGTACTCCTACGAGCAGTACTTC. It specifies CAWSVAVQYSYEQYF.

In its sample, this clonotype was seen a few times. The rearrangement uses TRBV10-1 and TRBJ2-2; TRBD2 aligns across 9 bases. V trimming: 3 bases; J trimming: 2 bases; junction bases outside the gene matches: 16. Germline V gene lookup returns CDR1 WNHNN and CDR2 SYGVQD (reference sequence). This CDR3 comprises 20 residues. In DNA, the CDR3 is TGCGCCAGCAGTGAATTAGGGGGCGGAAGCGGGAGGACAAACACCGGGGAGCTGTTTTTT. As protein: CASSELGGGSGRTNTGELFF.

This clonotype appeared many times. The chain links TRBV3-1 to TRBJ2-2, with TRBD1 matching 7 bases. The CDR3 consists of 15 residues. Germline CDR1 and CDR2: LGHDT and YNNKEL (reference sequence). Germline trimming cut 4 bases from V and 4 bases from J; bases unmatched to any gene: 6. The CDR3 loop is CASSLQGKSTGELFF. The CDR3 DNA follows: TGTGCCAGCAGCCTACAGGGGAAGAGCACCGGGGAGCTGTTTTTT.

The gene calls are TRBV9 and TRBJ2-1; the match to TRBD2 covers 8 bases. With 1 base clipped from V and 8 bases from J, the junction kept 8 bases outside the gene matches. From germline, CDR1 is SGDLS and CDR2 YYNGEE. This CDR3 spans 15 amino acids. CDR3: CASSVYERESHEQFF. The CDR3, as DNA: TGTGCCAGCAGCGTATACGAGCGGGAGAGCCATGAGCAGTTCTTC.